This is a list of T cell receptor beta chains from one sample in a study of blood T cell repertoires in COVID-19. Sequencing was performed with immunoSEQ multiplex PCR; in TCRdb, only in-frame clones are kept and a portion is missing. The sample contains over 200,000 clones, 83% of which appear only once. Input material: peripheral blood. All receptors derive from a woman aged 25 to 39 with COVID-19, enrolled during active disease. The CDR3 runs from the conserved cysteine through the conserved F or W.

v_gene | CDR3aa
TRBV12-3/TRBV12-4 | CASKPGLSSLQYF
TRBV6-5 | CAVSQGRVGGYTF
TRBV5-6 | CASSFSGQGVQETQYF
TRBV5-6 | CASSGDRGRARPEAFF
TRBV9 | CASSVASGSGYEQFF
TRBV2 | CASSSQLAGGGYEQYF
TRBV19 | CASNKMGGTGDHEQYF
TRBV4-3 | CASSQDSGAGGYNEQFF
TRBV7-2 | CASSSGLVSYNEQFF
TRBV6-5 | CASSSRTGNSPLHF
TRBV19 | CASSIDRGRHYGYTF
TRBV4-3 | CASSLQNQPQHF
TRBV6-2/TRBV6-3 | CASSSSGYYNEQFF
TRBV7-3 | CASSRDSSSPLHF
TRBV5-1 | CASSPSGRSPYEQYF
TRBV2 | CASSEFAQGELFF
TRBV25-1 | CASRSRRTDTQYF
TRBV19 | CASSILVGNTGELFF
TRBV5-4 | CASTPGMGSGDYEQYF
TRBV5-4 | CASSTGTGETYEQYF
TRBV18 | CASSGVAGVSDTQYF
TRBV4-2 | CASSQEGVAGGNSYEQYF
TRBV19 | CASSIPSGGHTNTGELFF
TRBV6-6 | CASRTSGGAYNEQFF
TRBV25-1 | CASSDPARDRFGAEQFF
TRBV27 | CASSSDRGLEKLFF
TRBV7-9 | CASSFNQGDEQYF
TRBV7-9 | CASSSILQETQYF
TRBV9 | CASSGRANYGYTF
TRBV18 | CASSPNLAGVGEQFF
TRBV21-1 | CASSTQDRGLGYTEAFF
TRBV5-1 | CASSTGLAGGYNEQFF
TRBV28 | CASSSPGRAEAFF
TRBV30 | CAWSYGANYGYTF
TRBV23-1 | CASTQPMDSSNEQFF
TRBV30 | CAWIGWGGGTEAFF
TRBV5-1 | CASSPGSGVGNEQFF
TRBV5-4 | CASSWGGIGAGELFF
TRBV30 | CAWSVKDRTGELFF
TRBV7-9 | CASSLELADSVVETQYF
TRBV6-5 | CASSYGGPNTEAFF
TRBV5-1 | CASSRTVKNTEAFF
TRBV5-4 | CASSPGTSGGRVQETQYF
TRBV5-1 | CASSRRSGEDTQYF
TRBV19 | CASSPPPGAAIYEQYF
TRBV27 | CASSTILAGGPGELFF
TRBV28 | CASSPGQGAYEQYF
TRBV7-7 | CASSLYLAHSNEQFF
TRBV9 | CASSAGLAGGPYNEQFF
TRBV24-1 | CATSGPAGGLAGPNTGELFF
TRBV30 | CAFGEGRSGNTIYF
TRBV18 | CASSPDLQGASSPLHF
TRBV6-5 | CASRTDSPYGYTF
TRBV11-1 | CASSFRSSPTTEQYF
TRBV9 | CASSVGTSSIYEQYF
TRBV28 | CASKEGESYNEQFF
TRBV6-2/TRBV6-3 | CASSPSLAGELFF
TRBV30 | CAWSVTGTTDTQYF
TRBV9 | CASRRQGPYGYTF
TRBV15 | CATSRERQQTSNQPQHF